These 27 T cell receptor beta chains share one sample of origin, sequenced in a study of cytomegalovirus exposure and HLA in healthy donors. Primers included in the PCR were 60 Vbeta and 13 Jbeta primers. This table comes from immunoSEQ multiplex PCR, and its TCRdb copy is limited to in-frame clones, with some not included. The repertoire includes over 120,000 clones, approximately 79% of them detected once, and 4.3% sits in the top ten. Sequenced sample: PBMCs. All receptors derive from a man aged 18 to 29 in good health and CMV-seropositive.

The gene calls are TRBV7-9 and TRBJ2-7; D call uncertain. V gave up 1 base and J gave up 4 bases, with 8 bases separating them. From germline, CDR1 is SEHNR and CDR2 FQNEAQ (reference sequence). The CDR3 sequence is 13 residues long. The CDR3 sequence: CASSLGLEYEQYF. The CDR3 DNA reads TGTGCCAGCAGCTTAGGGCTCGAATACGAGCAGTACTTC.

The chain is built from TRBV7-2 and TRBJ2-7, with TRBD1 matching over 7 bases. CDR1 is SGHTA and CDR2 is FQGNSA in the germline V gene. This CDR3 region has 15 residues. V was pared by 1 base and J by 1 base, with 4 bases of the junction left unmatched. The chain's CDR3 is CASSLDGTVSYEQYF. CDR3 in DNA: TGTGCCAGCAGCTTAGACGGGACAGTTTCCTACGAGCAGTACTTC.

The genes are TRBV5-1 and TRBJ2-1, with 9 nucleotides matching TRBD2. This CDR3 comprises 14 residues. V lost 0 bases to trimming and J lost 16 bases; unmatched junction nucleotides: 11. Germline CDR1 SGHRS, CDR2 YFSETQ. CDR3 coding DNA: TGCGCCAGCAGCTTGGTCTCTAGCGGGAAATCCCCCTTCTTC. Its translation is CASSLVSSGKSPFF. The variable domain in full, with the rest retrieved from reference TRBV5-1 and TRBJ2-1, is KAGVTQTPRYLIKTRGQQVTLSCSPISGHRSVSWYQQTPGQGLQFLFEYFSETQRNKGNFPGRFSGRQFSNSRSEMNVSTLELGDSALYLCASSLVSSGKSPFFGPGTRLTVL.

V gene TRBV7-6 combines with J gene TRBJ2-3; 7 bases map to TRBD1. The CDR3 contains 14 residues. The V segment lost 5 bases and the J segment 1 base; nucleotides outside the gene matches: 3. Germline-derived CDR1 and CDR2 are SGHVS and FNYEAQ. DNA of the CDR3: TGTGCCAGCAGCAGGGACAGAGGCACAGATACGCAGTATTTT. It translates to CASSRDRGTDTQYF.

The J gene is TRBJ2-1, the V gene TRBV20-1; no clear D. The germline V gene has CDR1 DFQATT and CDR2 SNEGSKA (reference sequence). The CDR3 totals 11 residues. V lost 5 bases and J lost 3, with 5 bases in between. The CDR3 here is CSAPFYNEQFF. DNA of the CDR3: TGCAGTGCTCCCTTCTACAATGAGCAGTTCTTC.

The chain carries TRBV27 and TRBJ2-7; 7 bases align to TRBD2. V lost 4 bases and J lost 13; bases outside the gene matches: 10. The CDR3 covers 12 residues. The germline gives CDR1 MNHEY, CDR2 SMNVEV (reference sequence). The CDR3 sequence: CASSSISGTYYF. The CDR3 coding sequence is TGTGCCAGCAGTTCTATAAGCGGGACCTACTACTTC.

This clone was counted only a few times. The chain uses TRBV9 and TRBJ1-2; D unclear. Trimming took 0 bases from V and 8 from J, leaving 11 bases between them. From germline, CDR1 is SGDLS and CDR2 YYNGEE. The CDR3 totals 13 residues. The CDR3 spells CASSVARKVGYTF. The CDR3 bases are TGTGCCAGCAGCGTAGCTAGGAAGGTCGGCTACACCTTC. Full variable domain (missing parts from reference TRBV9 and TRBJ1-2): DSGVTQTPKHLITATGQRVTLRCSPRSGDLSVYWYQQSLDQGLQFLIQYYNGEERAKGNILERFSAQQFPDLHSELNLSSLELGDSALYFCASSVARKVGYTFGSGTRLTVV.

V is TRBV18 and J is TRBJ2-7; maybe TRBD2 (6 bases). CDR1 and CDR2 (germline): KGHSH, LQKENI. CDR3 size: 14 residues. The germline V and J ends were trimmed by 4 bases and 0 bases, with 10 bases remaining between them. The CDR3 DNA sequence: TGTGCCAGCTCACGGGACTTCCGCTCCTACGAGCAGTACTTC. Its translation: CASSRDFRSYEQYF.

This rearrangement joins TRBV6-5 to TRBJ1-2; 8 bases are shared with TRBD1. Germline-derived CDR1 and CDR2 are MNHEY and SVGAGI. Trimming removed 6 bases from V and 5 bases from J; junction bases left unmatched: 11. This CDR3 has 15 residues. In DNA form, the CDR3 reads TGTGCCAGCAGATTAACAGGGGGAGGCGGTTATGGCTACACCTTC. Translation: CASRLTGGGGYGYTF.

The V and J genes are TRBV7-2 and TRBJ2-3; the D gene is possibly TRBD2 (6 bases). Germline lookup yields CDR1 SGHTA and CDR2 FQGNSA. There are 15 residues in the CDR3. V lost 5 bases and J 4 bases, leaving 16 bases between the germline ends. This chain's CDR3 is CASSQVGRQADTQYF. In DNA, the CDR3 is TGTGCCAGCAGCCAAGTGGGGAGGCAGGCAGATACGCAGTATTTT.

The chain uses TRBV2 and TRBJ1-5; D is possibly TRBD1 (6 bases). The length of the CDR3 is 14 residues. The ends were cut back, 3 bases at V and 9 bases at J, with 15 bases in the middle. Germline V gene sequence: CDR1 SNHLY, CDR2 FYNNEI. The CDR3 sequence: CASSDGQPGRPQHF. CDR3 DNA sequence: TGTGCCAGCAGTGATGGACAGCCAGGGAGGCCCCAGCATTTT.

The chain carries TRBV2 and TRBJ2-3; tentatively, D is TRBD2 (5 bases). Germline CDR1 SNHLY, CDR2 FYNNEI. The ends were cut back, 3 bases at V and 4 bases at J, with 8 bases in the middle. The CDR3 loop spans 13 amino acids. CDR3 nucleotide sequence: TGTGCCAGCAGTGACGGGGTTTCAGATACGCAGTATTTT. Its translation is CASSDGVSDTQYF. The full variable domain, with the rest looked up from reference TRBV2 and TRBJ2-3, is EPEVTQTPSHQVTQMGQEVILRCVPISNHLYFYWYRQILGQKVEFLVSFYNNEISEKSEIFDDQFSVERPDGSNFTLKIRSTKLEDSAMYFCASSDGVSDTQYFGPGTRLTVL.

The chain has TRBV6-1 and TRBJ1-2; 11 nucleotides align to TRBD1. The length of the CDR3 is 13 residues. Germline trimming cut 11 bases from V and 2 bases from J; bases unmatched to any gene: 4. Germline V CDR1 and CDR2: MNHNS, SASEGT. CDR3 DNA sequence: TGTGCCGGACAGGGGGCGCAGAACTATGGCTACACCTTC. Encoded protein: CAGQGAQNYGYTF.

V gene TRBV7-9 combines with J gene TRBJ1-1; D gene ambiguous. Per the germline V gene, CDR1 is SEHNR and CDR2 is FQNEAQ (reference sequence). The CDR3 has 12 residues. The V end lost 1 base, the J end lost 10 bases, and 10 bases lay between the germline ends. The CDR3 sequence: CASSLEPGAAFF. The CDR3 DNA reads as TGTGCCAGCAGCTTAGAACCAGGTGCAGCTTTCTTT.

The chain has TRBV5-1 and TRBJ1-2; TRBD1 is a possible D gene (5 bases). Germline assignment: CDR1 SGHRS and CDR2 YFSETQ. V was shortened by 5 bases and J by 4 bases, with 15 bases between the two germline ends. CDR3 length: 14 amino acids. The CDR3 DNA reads TGCGCCAGCAGACAGGACCTGACACCCTATGGCTACACCTTC. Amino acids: CASRQDLTPYGYTF.

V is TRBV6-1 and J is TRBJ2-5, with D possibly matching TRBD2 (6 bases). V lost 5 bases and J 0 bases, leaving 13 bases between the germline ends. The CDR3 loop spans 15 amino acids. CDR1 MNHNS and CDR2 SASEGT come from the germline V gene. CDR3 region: CASSTQWGDQETQYF. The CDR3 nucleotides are TGTGCCAGCAGTACCCAATGGGGGGACCAAGAGACCCAGTACTTC.

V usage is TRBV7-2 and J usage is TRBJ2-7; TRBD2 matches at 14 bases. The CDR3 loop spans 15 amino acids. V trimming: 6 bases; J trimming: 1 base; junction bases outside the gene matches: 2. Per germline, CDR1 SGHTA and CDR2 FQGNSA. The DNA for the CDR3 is TGTGCCAGCAGTCGGACTAGCGGGGGGTCCTACGAGCAGTACTTC. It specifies CASSRTSGGSYEQYF.

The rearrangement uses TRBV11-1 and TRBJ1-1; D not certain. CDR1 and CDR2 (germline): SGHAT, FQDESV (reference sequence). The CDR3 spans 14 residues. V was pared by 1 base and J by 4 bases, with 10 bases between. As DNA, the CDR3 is TGTGCCAGCAGCTTAGAGGACTTCGGCACTGAAGCTTTCTTT. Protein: CASSLEDFGTEAFF.

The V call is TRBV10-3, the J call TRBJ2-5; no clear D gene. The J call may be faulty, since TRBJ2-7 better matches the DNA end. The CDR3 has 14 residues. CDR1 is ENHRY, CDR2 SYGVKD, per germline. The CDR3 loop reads CAISESGTAYEQYF. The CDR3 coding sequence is TGTGCCATCAGTGAATCCGGTACCGCCTACGAGCAGTACTTC.

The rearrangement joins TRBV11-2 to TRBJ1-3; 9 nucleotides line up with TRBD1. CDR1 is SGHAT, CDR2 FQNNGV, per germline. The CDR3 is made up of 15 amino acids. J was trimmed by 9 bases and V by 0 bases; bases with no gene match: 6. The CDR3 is CASSLEGGQGTTIYF. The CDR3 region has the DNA TGTGCCAGCAGCTTAGAAGGGGGACAGGGTACCACCATATATTTT.

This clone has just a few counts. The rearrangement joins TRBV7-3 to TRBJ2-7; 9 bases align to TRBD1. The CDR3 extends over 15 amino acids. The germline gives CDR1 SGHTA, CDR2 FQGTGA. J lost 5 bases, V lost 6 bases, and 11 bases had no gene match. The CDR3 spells CASSRTGTGSNEQYF. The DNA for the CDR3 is TGTGCCAGCAGTAGGACCGGGACAGGGTCTAACGAGCAGTACTTC.

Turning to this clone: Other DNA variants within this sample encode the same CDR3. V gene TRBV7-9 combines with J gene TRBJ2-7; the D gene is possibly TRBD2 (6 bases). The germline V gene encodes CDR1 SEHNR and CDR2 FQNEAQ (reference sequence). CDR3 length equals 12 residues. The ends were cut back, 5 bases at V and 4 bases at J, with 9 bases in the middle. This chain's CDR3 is CASSPRGYEQYF. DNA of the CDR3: TGTGCCAGCAGCCCGCGGGGATACGAGCAGTACTTC. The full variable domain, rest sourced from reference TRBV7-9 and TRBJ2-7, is DTGVSQNPRHKITKRGQNVTFRCDPISEHNRLYWYRQTLGQGPEFLTYFQNEAQLEKSRLLSDRFSAERPKGSFSTLEIQRTEQGDSAMYLCASSPRGYEQYFGPGTRLTVT.

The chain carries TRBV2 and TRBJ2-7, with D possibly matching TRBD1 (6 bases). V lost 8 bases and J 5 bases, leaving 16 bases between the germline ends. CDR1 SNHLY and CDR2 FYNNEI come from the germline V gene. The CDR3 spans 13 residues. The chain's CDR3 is CASSGVGDDEQYF. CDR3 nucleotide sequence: TGTGCCAGCTCAGGGGTCGGGGACGACGAGCAGTACTTC.

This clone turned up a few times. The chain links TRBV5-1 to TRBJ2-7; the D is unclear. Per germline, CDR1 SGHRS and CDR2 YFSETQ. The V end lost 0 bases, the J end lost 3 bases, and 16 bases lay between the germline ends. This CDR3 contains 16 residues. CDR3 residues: CASSLAPRVDFYEQYF. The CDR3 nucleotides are TGCGCCAGCAGCTTGGCGCCAAGAGTAGATTTCTACGAGCAGTACTTC.

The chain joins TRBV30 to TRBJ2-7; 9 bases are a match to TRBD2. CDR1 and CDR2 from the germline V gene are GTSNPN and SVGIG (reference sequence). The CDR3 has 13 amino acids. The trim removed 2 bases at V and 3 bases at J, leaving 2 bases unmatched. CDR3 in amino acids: CAWSKAGGYEQYF. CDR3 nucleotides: TGTGCCTGGAGTAAAGCGGGAGGCTACGAGCAGTACTTC.

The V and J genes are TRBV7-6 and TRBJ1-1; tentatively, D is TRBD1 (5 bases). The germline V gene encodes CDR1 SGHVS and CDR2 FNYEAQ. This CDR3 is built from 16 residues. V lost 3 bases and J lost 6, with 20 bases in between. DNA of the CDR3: TGTGCCAGCAGCTTTAGTGGGGGGGGGATCGGGGCTGAAGCTTTCTTT. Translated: CASSFSGGGIGAEAFF.

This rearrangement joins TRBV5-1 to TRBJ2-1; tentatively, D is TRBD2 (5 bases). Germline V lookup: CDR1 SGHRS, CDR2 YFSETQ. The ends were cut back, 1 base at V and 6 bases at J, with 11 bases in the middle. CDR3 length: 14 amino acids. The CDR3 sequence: CASSLSASFNEQFF. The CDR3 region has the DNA TGCGCCAGCAGCTTGTCGGCTAGCTTCAATGAGCAGTTCTTC.